This T cell receptor beta chain comes out of a study of cytomegalovirus exposure and HLA in healthy donors. General observations from the study: It was likely that a cluster of highly shared sequence variants was a sequencing artifact. Upon later analysis, HLA-associated TCR beta chains proved more clonally expanded than other, equally common chains. Per a prior analysis, the majority of TCR beta V segments were productive roughly 90% or roughly 30% of the time.

Researchers ran the PCR with 60 Vbeta and 13 Jbeta primers. The repertoire was sequenced with immunoSEQ multiplex PCR; TCRdb's copy has only in-frame clones and lacks some. The data hold around 150,000 clones, with 70% to 90% observed a single time. Note on this clone: What it binds is not known.

The CDR3 consists of 15 residues. Per germline, CDR1 SGHRS and CDR2 YFSETQ. V shed 0 bases and J 2 bases; nucleotides not matched to a gene: 4. This TCR derives from a woman aged 40 to 50 in good health and CMV-seronegative. This chain joins TRBV5-1 and TRBJ2-5; the match to TRBD1 covers 7 bases. Sequencing was carried out using PBMCs. In DNA form, the CDR3 reads TGCGCCAGCAGCTTGGGAGGGGGCGTGCAAGAGACCCAGTACTTC. The encoded protein is CASSLGGGVQETQYF.